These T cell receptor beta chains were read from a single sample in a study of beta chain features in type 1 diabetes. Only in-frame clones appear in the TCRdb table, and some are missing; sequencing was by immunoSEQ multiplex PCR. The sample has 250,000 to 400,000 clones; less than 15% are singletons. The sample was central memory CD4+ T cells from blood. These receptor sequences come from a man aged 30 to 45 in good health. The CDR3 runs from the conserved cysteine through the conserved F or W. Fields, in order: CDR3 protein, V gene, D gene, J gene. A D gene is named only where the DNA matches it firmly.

cdr3_aa: CASSGSVNYGYTF
v_call: TRBV6-5
d_call: .
j_call: TRBJ1-2

cdr3_aa: CASGSDPLSYNEQFF
v_call: TRBV19
d_call: .
j_call: TRBJ2-1

cdr3_aa: CASSKQASGSYNEQFF
v_call: TRBV7-2
d_call: TRBD2
j_call: TRBJ2-1

cdr3_aa: CASSPRLATDTQYF
v_call: TRBV7-3
d_call: TRBD2
j_call: TRBJ2-3

cdr3_aa: CASSYGQGGQPQHF
v_call: TRBV6-6
d_call: TRBD1
j_call: TRBJ1-5

cdr3_aa: CAWSSGGEETQYF
v_call: TRBV30
d_call: TRBD1
j_call: TRBJ2-5

cdr3_aa: CASSLAGVFTDTQYF
v_call: TRBV7-9
d_call: .
j_call: TRBJ2-3

cdr3_aa: CASSLDLPKTQYF
v_call: TRBV5-5
d_call: .
j_call: TRBJ2-5

cdr3_aa: CASSLGGGAWTYF
v_call: TRBV11-3
d_call: TRBD2
j_call: TRBJ2-5

cdr3_aa: CAISEMGTSYGYTF
v_call: TRBV10-3
d_call: .
j_call: TRBJ1-2

cdr3_aa: CSVDRGRETQYF
v_call: TRBV29-1
d_call: TRBD1
j_call: TRBJ2-5

cdr3_aa: CASSPGQGYGYTF
v_call: TRBV5-1
d_call: TRBD1
j_call: TRBJ1-2

cdr3_aa: CASSLGFGANVLTF
v_call: TRBV7-3
d_call: .
j_call: TRBJ2-6

cdr3_aa: CATSSRGRNNEQFF
v_call: TRBV2
d_call: .
j_call: TRBJ2-1

cdr3_aa: CANRTALQPQHF
v_call: TRBV27
d_call: .
j_call: TRBJ1-5

cdr3_aa: CASSLGLAGETQYF
v_call: TRBV5-1
d_call: TRBD2
j_call: TRBJ2-5

cdr3_aa: CSVAGGTTSYEQYF
v_call: TRBV29-1
d_call: .
j_call: TRBJ2-7

cdr3_aa: CASSYSGSRKGDEQFF
v_call: TRBV27
d_call: .
j_call: TRBJ2-1

cdr3_aa: CASSRGTSKETQYF
v_call: TRBV27
d_call: TRBD2
j_call: TRBJ2-5

cdr3_aa: CATERGGYEQFF
v_call: TRBV5-4
d_call: TRBD2
j_call: TRBJ2-1

cdr3_aa: CSARVQETQYF
v_call: TRBV20-1
d_call: .
j_call: TRBJ2-5

cdr3_aa: CASSQGLDGVRGYTF
v_call: TRBV7-7
d_call: .
j_call: TRBJ1-2

cdr3_aa: CASSLGGPVQETQYF
v_call: TRBV7-9
d_call: .
j_call: TRBJ2-5

cdr3_aa: CASSTRGSGGGYEQFF
v_call: TRBV7-8
d_call: TRBD2
j_call: TRBJ2-1

cdr3_aa: CASSLAGKETQYF
v_call: TRBV5-1
d_call: .
j_call: TRBJ2-5

cdr3_aa: CASSPGPRGREETQYF
v_call: TRBV5-4
d_call: TRBD2
j_call: TRBJ2-5

cdr3_aa: CASSYLADYNEQFF
v_call: TRBV6-6
d_call: .
j_call: TRBJ2-1

cdr3_aa: CASSPQTGLISGELFF
v_call: TRBV7-7
d_call: .
j_call: TRBJ2-2

cdr3_aa: CASSWGTGRSYEQYF
v_call: TRBV5-4
d_call: .
j_call: TRBJ2-7

cdr3_aa: CASSEGTASEKLFF
v_call: TRBV6-1
d_call: .
j_call: TRBJ1-4

cdr3_aa: CASSSGGSRPYEQYF
v_call: TRBV7-2
d_call: TRBD2
j_call: TRBJ2-7

cdr3_aa: CASSKNYGAFF
v_call: TRBV6-1
d_call: .
j_call: TRBJ1-1

cdr3_aa: CASSISGLVSSYNEQFF
v_call: TRBV19
d_call: .
j_call: TRBJ2-1

cdr3_aa: CSAPIQETQYF
v_call: TRBV20-1
d_call: .
j_call: TRBJ2-5

cdr3_aa: CASSFPGPGEKLFF
v_call: TRBV11-2
d_call: .
j_call: TRBJ1-4

cdr3_aa: CSVESVGSPYEQYF
v_call: TRBV29-1
d_call: .
j_call: TRBJ2-7

cdr3_aa: CASSIPGQGRQPQHF
v_call: TRBV19
d_call: TRBD1
j_call: TRBJ1-5

cdr3_aa: CASSLGRGPLHEQYF
v_call: TRBV27
d_call: .
j_call: TRBJ2-7

cdr3_aa: CASSQEPSGANVLTF
v_call: TRBV4-3
d_call: .
j_call: TRBJ2-6

cdr3_aa: CASSLEGFTYNEQFF
v_call: TRBV11-2
d_call: .
j_call: TRBJ2-1

cdr3_aa: CASSIPRTSGNEQFF
v_call: TRBV19
d_call: TRBD2
j_call: TRBJ2-1

cdr3_aa: CASSRTGLTDTQYF
v_call: TRBV7-2
d_call: .
j_call: TRBJ2-3

cdr3_aa: CASSANGGTTYNEQFF
v_call: TRBV13
d_call: .
j_call: TRBJ2-1

cdr3_aa: CASRGTGLETQYF
v_call: TRBV6-5
d_call: .
j_call: TRBJ2-5

cdr3_aa: CASSLLTGPDTQYF
v_call: TRBV11-2
d_call: .
j_call: TRBJ2-3

cdr3_aa: CSVGEGTQPQHF
v_call: TRBV29-1
d_call: .
j_call: TRBJ1-5

cdr3_aa: CASSQDVRGEQFF
v_call: TRBV5-4
d_call: .
j_call: TRBJ2-1

cdr3_aa: CATGQGQSNSPLHF
v_call: TRBV7-9
d_call: TRBD1
j_call: TRBJ1-6

cdr3_aa: CASSLLGRGTQNEQFF
v_call: TRBV11-3
d_call: .
j_call: TRBJ2-1

cdr3_aa: CASSIELEGGYTF
v_call: TRBV5-1
d_call: .
j_call: TRBJ1-2

cdr3_aa: CASNVAGGSRETQYF
v_call: TRBV7-8
d_call: TRBD2
j_call: TRBJ2-5

cdr3_aa: CASSLAVYYEQYF
v_call: TRBV7-8
d_call: .
j_call: TRBJ2-7

cdr3_aa: CASSPLGPNTEAFF
v_call: TRBV7-2
d_call: .
j_call: TRBJ1-1

cdr3_aa: CASSLIPGATGELFF
v_call: TRBV7-2
d_call: .
j_call: TRBJ2-2

cdr3_aa: CASSLGTSAINEQFF
v_call: TRBV5-4
d_call: TRBD2
j_call: TRBJ2-1

cdr3_aa: CASSLDRNQPQHF
v_call: TRBV5-1
d_call: .
j_call: TRBJ1-5

cdr3_aa: CASSTLYNEQFF
v_call: TRBV28
d_call: .
j_call: TRBJ2-1